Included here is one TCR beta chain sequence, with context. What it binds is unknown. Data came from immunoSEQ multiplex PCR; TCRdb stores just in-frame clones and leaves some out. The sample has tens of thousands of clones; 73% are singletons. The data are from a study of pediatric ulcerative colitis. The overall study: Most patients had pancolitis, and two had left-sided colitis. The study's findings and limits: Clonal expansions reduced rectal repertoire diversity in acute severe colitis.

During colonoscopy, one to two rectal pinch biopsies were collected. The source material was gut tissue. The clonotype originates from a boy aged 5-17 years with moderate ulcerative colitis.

The CDR3 sequence is CASSLGGTDTQYF. DNA of the CDR3: TGTGCCAGCAGCTTAGGGGGCACAGATACGCAGTATTTT. The chain carries TRBV13 and TRBJ2-3; D remains unclear. Germline V gene lookup returns CDR1 PRHDT and CDR2 FYEKMQ (reference sequence). The CDR3 sequence is 13 residues long. Trimming pared 0 bases from V and 1 base from J, leaving 2 bases between.